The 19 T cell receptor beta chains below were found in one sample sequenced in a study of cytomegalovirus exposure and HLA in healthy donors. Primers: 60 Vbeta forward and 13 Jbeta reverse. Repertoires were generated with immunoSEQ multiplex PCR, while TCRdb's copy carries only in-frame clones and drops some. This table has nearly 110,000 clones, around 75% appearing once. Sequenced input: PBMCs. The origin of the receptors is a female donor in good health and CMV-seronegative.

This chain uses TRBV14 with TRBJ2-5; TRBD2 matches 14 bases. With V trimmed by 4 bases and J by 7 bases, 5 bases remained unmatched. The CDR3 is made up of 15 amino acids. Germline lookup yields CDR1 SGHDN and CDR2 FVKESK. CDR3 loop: CASSPGLAGVGTQYF. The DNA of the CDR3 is TGTGCCAGCAGCCCGGGACTAGCGGGAGTGGGGACCCAGTACTTC.

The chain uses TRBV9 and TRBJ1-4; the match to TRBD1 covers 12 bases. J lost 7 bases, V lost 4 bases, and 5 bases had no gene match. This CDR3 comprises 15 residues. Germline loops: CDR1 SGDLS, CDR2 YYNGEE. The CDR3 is CASSPRDRGREKLFF. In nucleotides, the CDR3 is TGTGCCAGCAGCCCCCGGGACAGGGGGCGTGAAAAACTGTTTTTT.

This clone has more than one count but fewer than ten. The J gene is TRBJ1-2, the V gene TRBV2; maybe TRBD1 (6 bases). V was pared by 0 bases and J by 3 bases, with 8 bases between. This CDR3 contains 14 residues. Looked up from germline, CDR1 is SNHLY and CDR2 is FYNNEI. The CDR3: CASSEAGTYYGYTF. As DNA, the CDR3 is TGTGCCAGCAGTGAAGCGGGGACATACTATGGCTACACCTTC.

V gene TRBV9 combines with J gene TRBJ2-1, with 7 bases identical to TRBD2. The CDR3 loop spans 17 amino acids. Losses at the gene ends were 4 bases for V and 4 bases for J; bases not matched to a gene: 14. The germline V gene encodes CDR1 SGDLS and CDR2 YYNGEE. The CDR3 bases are TGTGCCAGCAGCTTCCCTGGGGGGGACCAATCTTACAATGAGCAGTTCTTC. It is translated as CASSFPGGDQSYNEQFF.

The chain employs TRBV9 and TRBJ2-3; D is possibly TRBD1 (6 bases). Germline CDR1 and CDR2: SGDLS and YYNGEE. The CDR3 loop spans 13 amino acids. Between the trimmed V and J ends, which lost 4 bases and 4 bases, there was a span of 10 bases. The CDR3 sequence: CASSPSGADTQYF. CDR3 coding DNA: TGTGCCAGCAGCCCCTCAGGGGCAGATACGCAGTATTTT. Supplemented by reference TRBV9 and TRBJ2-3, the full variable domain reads DSGVTQTPKHLITATGQRVTLRCSPRSGDLSVYWYQQSLDQGLQFLIQYYNGEERAKGNILERFSAQQFPDLHSELNLSSLELGDSALYFCASSPSGADTQYFGPGTRLTVL.

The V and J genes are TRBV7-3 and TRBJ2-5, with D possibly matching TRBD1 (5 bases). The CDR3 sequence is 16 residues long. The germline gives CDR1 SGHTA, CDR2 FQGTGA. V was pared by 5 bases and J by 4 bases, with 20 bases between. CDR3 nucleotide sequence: TGTGCCAGCAGCCCAAACCCCTGGGGCAGCCGAGAGACCCAGTACTTC. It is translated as CASSPNPWGSRETQYF.

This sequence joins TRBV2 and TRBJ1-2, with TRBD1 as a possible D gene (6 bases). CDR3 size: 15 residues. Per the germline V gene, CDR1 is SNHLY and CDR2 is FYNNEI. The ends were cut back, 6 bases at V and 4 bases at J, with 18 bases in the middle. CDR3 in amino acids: CASRKEGGESYGYTF. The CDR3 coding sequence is TGTGCCAGCAGAAAAGAAGGGGGAGAGAGCTATGGCTACACCTTC.

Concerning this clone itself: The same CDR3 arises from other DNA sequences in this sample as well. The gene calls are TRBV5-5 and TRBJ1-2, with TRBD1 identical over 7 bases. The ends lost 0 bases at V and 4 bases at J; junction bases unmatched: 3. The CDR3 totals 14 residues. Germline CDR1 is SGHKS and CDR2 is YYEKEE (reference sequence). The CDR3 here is CASSLGQGSYGYTF. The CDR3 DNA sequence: TGTGCCAGCAGCTTGGGACAGGGAAGCTATGGCTACACCTTC.

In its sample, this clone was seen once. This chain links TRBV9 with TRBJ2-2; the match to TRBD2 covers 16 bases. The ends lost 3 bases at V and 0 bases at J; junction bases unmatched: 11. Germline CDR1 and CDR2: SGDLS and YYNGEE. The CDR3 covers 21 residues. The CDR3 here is CASSAPKGGLAGGPNTGELFF. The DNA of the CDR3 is TGTGCCAGCAGCGCGCCAAAGGGGGGACTAGCGGGAGGGCCGAACACCGGGGAGCTGTTTTTT.

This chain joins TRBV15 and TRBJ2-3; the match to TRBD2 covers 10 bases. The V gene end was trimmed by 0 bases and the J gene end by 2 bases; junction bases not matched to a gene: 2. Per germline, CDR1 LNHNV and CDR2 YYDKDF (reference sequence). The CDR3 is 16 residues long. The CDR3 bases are TGTGCCACCAGCAGAGATACTAGCGGGATCACAGATACGCAGTATTTT. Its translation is CATSRDTSGITDTQYF.

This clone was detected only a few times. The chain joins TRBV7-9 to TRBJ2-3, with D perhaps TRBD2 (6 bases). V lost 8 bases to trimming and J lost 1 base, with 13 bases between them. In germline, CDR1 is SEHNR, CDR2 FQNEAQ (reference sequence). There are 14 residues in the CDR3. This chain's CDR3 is CASLPWGGTDTQYF. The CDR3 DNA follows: TGTGCCAGCTTACCGTGGGGGGGCACAGATACGCAGTATTTT.

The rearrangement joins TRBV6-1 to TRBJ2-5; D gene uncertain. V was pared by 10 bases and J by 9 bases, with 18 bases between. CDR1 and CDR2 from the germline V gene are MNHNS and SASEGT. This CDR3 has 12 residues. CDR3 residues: CATHDPGRAQYF. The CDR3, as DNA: TGTGCCACCCACGACCCGGGTCGGGCCCAGTACTTC.

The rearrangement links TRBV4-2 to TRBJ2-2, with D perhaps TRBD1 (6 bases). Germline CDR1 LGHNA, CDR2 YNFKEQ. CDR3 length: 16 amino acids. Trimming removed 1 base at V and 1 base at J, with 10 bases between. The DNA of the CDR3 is TGTGCCAGCAGCCAAGGGACAGAGATGAACACCGGGGAGCTGTTTTTT. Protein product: CASSQGTEMNTGELFF.

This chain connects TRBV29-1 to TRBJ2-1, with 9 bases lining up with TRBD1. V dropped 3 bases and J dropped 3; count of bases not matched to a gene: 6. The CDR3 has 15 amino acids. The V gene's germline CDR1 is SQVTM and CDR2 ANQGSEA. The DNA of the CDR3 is TGCAGCGTTGAGGGGGACAGGGCAGGCTACAATGAGCAGTTCTTC. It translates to CSVEGDRAGYNEQFF.

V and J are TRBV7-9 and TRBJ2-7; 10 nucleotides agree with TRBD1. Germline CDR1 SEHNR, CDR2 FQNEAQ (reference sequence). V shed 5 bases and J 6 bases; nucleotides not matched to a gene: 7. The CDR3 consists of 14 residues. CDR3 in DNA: TGTGCCAGCAGCCAGCCGGGACAGGGGTTCGAGCAGTACTTC. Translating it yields CASSQPGQGFEQYF.

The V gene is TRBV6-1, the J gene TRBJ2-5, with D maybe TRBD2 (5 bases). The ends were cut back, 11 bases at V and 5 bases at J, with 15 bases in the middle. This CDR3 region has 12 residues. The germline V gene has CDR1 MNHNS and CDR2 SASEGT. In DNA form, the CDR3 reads TGTGCCCTCCGGAGTGGCGGGGAGACCCAGTACTTC. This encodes CALRSGGETQYF.

The CDR3 reads CAWDPTGKGYEQYF. For the CDR3, the DNA is TGTGCCTGGGATCCTACAGGGAAAGGCTACGAGCAGTACTTC. This chain links TRBV30 with TRBJ2-7, with D possibly matching TRBD1 (6 bases). The CDR3 contains 14 residues. V shed 5 bases and J shed 3 bases, with 17 bases lying between them. CDR1 and CDR2 (germline): GTSNPN, SVGIG (reference sequence).

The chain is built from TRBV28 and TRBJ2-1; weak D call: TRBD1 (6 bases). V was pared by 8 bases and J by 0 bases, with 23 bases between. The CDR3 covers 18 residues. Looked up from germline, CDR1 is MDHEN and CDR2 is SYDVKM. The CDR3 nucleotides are TGTGCCAGCGACATATCCGGACAGACTGGGGGCTCCTACAATGAGCAGTTCTTC. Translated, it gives CASDISGQTGGSYNEQFF.

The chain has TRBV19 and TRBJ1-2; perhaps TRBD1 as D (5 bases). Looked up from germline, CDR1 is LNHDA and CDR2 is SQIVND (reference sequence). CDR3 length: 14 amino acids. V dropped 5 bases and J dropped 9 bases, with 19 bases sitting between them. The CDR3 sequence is CASSALEGMGSYTF. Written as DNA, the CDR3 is TGTGCCAGTAGTGCTCTGGAGGGGATGGGGAGCTACACCTTC.